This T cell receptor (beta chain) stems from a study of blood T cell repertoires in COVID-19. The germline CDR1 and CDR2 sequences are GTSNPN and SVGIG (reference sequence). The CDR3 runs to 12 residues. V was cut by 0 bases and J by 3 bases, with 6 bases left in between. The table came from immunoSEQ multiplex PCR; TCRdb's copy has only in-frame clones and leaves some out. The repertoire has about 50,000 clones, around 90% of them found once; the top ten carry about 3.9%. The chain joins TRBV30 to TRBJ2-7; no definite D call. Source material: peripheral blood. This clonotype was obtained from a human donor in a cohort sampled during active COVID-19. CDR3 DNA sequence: TGTGCCTGGAGTGTACTTCGCTACGAGCAGTACTTC. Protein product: CAWSVLRYEQYF.